The clone carrying this T cell receptor beta chain appeared many times. Its antigen is undetermined. The data originate from a study of T cells in Graves' hyperthyroidism and ophthalmopathy. Researchers amplified the TCR beta CDR3 regions from RNA transcripts. TCR CDR3 underwent first-round RT-PCR with the HTBI primer set. TCRdb used MiXCR to reprocess the multiplex PCR reads, holding one entry per CDR3 protein. The sample lists some 250,000 distinct CDR3 sequences, about 14% occurring once. Study observations and caveats: The model made its ophthalmopathy prediction, and onset followed a median approximately six months later. Most thyroid-expanded clonotypes above 0.001 were also found in blood.

Trimming stripped 10 bases from V and 1 base from J, with 13 bases between. Germline V gives CDR1 ENHRY, CDR2 SYGVKD. The CDR3 sequence is 13 residues long. V is TRBV10-3 and J is TRBJ1-1; maybe TRBD1 (5 bases). Sequenced: blood. The clonotype comes from a woman in her thirties or forties with Graves' hyperthyroidism that later progressed to Graves' ophthalmopathy. The CDR3 coding sequence is TGTGCCACGAGGGGACGGGAGAACACTGAAGCTTTCTTT. Its translation is CATRGRENTEAFF.